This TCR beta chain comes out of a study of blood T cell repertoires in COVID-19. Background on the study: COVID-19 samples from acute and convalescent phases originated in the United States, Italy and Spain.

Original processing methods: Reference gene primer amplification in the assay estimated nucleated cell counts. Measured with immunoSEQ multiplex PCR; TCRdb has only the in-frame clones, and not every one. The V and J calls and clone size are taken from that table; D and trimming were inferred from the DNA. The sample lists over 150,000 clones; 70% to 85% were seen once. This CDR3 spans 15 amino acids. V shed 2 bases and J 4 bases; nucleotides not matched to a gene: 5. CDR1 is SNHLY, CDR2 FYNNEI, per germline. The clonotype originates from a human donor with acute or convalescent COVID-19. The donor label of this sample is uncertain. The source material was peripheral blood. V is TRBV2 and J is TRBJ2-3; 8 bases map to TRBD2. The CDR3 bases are TGTGCCAGCAGTGAATCGGGACTAGGCTCAGATACGCAGTATTTT. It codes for CASSESGLGSDTQYF.